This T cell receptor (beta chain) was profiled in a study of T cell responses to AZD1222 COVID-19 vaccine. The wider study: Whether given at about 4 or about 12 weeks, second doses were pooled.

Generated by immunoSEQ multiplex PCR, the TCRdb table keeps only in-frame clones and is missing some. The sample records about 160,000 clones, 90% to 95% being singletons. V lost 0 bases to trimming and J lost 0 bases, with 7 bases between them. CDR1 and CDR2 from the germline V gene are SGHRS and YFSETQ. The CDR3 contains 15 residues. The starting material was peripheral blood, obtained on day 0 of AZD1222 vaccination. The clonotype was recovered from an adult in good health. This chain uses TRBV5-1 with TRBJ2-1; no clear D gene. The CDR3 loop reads CASSLALSSYNEQFF. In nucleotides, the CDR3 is TGCGCCAGCAGCTTGGCGCTGAGCTCCTACAATGAGCAGTTCTTC.